This TCR beta chain was observed in a study of blood T cell repertoires in COVID-19. Study at large: There were acute and convalescent COVID-19 samples, and they came from the United States, Italy and Spain. In each case, the material was cDNA or gDNA derived from T cells, B-cell-depleted T cells, or PBMCs.

V lost 2 bases to trimming and J lost 0 bases; unmatched junction nucleotides: 8. The CDR3 extends over 18 amino acids. CDR1 MDHEN and CDR2 SYDVKM come from the germline V gene. How the authors handled the data: Amplifying reference gene primers gave estimates of nucleated cell counts. Some clones are missing from TCRdb's copy, which holds only in-frame ones; the method was immunoSEQ multiplex PCR. D and trimming were read from the DNA, whereas the V and J calls and clone size are those reported in that table. The sample shows around 20,000 clones, about nine tenths of them seen only once. The receptor comes from a human donor with active COVID-19. The donor label of this sample is uncertain. Input material: peripheral blood. The chain joins TRBV28 to TRBJ1-3; 9 bases line up with TRBD1. The DNA of the CDR3 is TGTGCCAGCAGTTTACCAACAGGGGGCCTTCTCTCTGGAAACACCATATATTTT. Its translation is CASSLPTGGLLSGNTIYF.